This T cell receptor (beta chain) comes out of a study of blood T cell repertoires in COVID-19. Study-wide context: Sources were T cells, B-cell-depleted T cells, or PBMCs; the material itself was cDNA or gDNA.

V gave up 0 bases and J gave up 0 bases, with 5 bases separating them. This CDR3 is 14 amino acids long. In germline, CDR1 is MNHNY, CDR2 SVGAGI (reference sequence). Original analysis: Amplification from reference gene primers served as the basis for estimated nucleated cell counts. Some clones are missing from TCRdb's copy, which holds only in-frame ones; the method was immunoSEQ multiplex PCR. V and J calls and clone size are given by that table; D and trimming were obtained from the DNA. The sample lists under 200,000 clones; approximately 87% were seen once. Sequencing was done on a sample of peripheral blood. The chain links TRBV6-6 to TRBJ1-1; D is unclear. The sequence came from a man aged 35 to 55 with active or convalescent COVID-19. CDR3 nucleotides: TGTGCCAGCAGTTACTCGAGGGTGAACACTGAAGCTTTCTTT. It specifies CASSYSRVNTEAFF.